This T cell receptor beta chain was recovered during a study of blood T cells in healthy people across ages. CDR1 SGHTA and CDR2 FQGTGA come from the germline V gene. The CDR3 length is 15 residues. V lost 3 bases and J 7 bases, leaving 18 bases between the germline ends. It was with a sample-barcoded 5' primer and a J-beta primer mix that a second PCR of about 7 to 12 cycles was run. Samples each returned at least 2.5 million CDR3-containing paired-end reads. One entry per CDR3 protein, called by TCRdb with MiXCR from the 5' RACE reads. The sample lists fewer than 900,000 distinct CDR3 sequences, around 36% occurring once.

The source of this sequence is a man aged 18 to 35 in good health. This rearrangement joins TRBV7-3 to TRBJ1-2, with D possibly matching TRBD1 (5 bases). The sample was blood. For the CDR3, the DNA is TGTGCCAGCAGCTTGGGGACCGGTTCCTATTCTGGCTACACCTTC. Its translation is CASSLGTGSYSGYTF.